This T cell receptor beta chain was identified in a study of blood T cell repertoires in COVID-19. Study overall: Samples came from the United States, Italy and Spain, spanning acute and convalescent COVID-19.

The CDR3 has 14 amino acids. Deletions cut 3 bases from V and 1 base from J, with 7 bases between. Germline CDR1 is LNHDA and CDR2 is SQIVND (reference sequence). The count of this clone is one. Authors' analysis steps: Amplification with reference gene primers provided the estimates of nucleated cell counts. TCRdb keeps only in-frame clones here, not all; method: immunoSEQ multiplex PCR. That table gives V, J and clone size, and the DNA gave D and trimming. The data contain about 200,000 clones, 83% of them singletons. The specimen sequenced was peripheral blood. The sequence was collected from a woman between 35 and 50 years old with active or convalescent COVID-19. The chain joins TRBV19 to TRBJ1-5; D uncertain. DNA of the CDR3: TGTGCCAGTAGTATCCCCCCGAGCAATCAGCCCCAGCATTTT. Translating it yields CASSIPPSNQPQHF.